This T cell receptor beta chain derives from a study of T cells in Graves' hyperthyroidism and ophthalmopathy. Regarding the study as a whole: The authors' 13 V-J model separated ophthalmopathy from stable hyperthyroidism.

J gave up 5 bases and V 4 bases, and 0 bases lay outside the gene matches. The CDR3 loop spans 14 amino acids. The germline V gene encodes CDR1 WNHNN and CDR2 SYGVQD (reference sequence). There were TCR beta CDR3 regions amplified from RNA transcripts. With the HTBI primer set, the TCR CDR3 went through a first round of RT-PCR. Each CDR3 protein gets one entry after TCRdb re-called the multiplex PCR reads with MiXCR. This sample has about 540,000 distinct CDR3 sequences, with 35% to 55% found just once. This clonotype was counted a single time. Its antigen remains unknown. The sample comprised peripheral blood or thyroid tissue (not recorded which). The receptor was isolated from a woman aged 18-29 years with Graves' hyperthyroidism. The V and J genes are TRBV10-1 and TRBJ2-1; 12 nucleotides agree with TRBD2. The CDR3 nucleotides read TGCGCCAGCAGTGGACTAGCGGGAGACAATGAGCAGTTCTTC. Translating gives CASSGLAGDNEQFF.